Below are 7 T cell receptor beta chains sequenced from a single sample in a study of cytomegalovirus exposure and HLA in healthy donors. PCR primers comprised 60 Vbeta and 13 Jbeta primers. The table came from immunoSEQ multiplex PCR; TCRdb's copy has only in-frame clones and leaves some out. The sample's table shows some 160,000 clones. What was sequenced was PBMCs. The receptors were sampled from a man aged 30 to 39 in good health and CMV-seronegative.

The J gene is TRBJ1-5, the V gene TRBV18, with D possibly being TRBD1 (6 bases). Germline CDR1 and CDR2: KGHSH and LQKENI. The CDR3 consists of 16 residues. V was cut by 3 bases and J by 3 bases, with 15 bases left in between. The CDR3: CASSPRTLGANQPQHF. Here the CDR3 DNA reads TGTGCCAGCTCACCCCGGACCCTGGGGGCCAATCAGCCCCAGCATTTT.

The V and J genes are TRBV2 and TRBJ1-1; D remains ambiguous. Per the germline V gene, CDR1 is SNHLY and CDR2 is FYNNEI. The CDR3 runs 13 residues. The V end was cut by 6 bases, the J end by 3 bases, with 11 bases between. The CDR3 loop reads CASRDGADTEAFF. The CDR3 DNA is TGTGCCAGCAGAGATGGAGCGGACACTGAAGCTTTCTTT.

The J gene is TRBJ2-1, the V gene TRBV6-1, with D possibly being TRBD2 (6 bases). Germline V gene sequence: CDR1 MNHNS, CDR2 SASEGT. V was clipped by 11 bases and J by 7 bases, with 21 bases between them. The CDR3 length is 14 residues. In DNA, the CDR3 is TGTGCCGCACACTCCCCGGGGGACCATAATGAGCAGTTCTTC. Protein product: CAAHSPGDHNEQFF.

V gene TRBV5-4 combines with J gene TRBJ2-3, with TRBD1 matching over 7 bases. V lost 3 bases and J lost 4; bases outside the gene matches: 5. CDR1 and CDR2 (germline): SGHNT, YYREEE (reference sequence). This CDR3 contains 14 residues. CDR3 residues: CASSSRQGSDTQYF. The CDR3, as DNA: TGTGCCAGCAGCTCTCGACAGGGATCAGATACGCAGTATTTT.

Here the CDR3 reads CASSERGEGTEAFF. The DNA for the CDR3 is TGCGCCAGCAGTGAGCGGGGAGAGGGCACTGAAGCTTTCTTT. The chain couples TRBV10-1 to TRBJ1-1; D is undetermined. CDR3 length equals 14 residues. Germline CDR1 reads WNHNN; CDR2 reads SYGVQD (reference sequence). The V and J ends lost 2 bases and 4 bases respectively, with 11 bases between them.

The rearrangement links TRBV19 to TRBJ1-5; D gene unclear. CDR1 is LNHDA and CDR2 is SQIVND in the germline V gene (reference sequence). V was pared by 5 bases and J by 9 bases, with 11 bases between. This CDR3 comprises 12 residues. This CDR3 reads CASSRGMRPQHF. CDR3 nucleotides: TGTGCCAGTAGTCGGGGTATGCGGCCCCAGCATTTT.

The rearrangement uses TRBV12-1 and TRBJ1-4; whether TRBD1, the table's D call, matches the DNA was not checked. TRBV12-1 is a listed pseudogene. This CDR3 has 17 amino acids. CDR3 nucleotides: TGTGCCAGCAGCTTTGCAGCTCAGGGTGCAACTAATGAAAAACTGTTTTTT. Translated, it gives CASSFAAQGATNEKLFF.